Presented here are 14 T cell receptor beta chains from one specimen sequenced in a study of T cells in Graves' hyperthyroidism and ophthalmopathy (dated by TCRdb to between 2017 and 2020). The protocol used for the library was multiplex PCR. The listed sequencing device is Illumina HiSeq 2000. Amplification of TCR beta CDR3 regions was carried out from RNA transcripts. A first-round RT-PCR of the TCR CDR3 used the HTBI primer set with the Qiagen OneStep RT-PCR kit. Using fastp at Q25 and MiXCR, TCRdb reprocessed the public reads and kept productive beta chains. Each CDR3 protein gets just one entry, which takes the most common genes and DNA from the rows behind it. This sample lists about 210,000 distinct CDR3 sequences; 18% were detected once. The ten top clones hold approximately 40% of the sample. Sequencing was carried out using blood. The source is a man aged 35 to 55 with Graves' hyperthyroidism.

The sample holds a few counts of this clonotype. The chain employs TRBV6-1 and TRBJ2-3, with 8 bases aligning to TRBD1. The CDR3 totals 15 residues. With 3 bases clipped from V and 2 bases from J, the junction kept 4 bases outside the gene matches. Germline CDR1 MNHNS, CDR2 SASEGT. The CDR3 nucleotides are TGTGCCAGCAGTGAGACAGGGGTTCCCACAGATACGCAGTATTTT. Translation gives CASSETGVPTDTQYF.

This clonotype was observed many times. The J gene is TRBJ2-1, the V gene TRBV20-1; perhaps D is TRBD1 or TRBD2 (5 bases each). This CDR3 contains 14 residues. Germline V gene sequence: CDR1 DFQATT, CDR2 SNEGSKA (reference sequence). Trimming removed 0 bases from V and 3 bases from J, with 9 bases in between. The CDR3 region is CSAREGTGYNEQFF. CDR3 coding DNA: TGCAGTGCTAGAGAGGGGACCGGCTACAATGAGCAGTTCTTC.

This clonotype was picked up many times. The chain recombines TRBV5-1 with TRBJ2-1, with 12 bases fitting TRBD1. Germline V lookup: CDR1 SGHRS, CDR2 YFSETQ. V was clipped by 4 bases and J by 8 bases; unmatched bases: 4. The CDR3 covers 14 residues. In nucleotides, the CDR3 is TGCGCCAGCAGCCCCGGGACAGGGGGCTATGAGCAGTTCTTC. Translated: CASSPGTGGYEQFF. Looking up the rest from reference TRBV5-1 and TRBJ2-1 gives the full variable domain: KAGVTQTPRYLIKTRGQQVTLSCSPISGHRSVSWYQQTPGQGLQFLFEYFSETQRNKGNFPGRFSGRQFSNSRSEMNVSTLELGDSALYLCASSPGTGGYEQFFGPGTRLTVL.

This clonotype was picked up many times. This chain links TRBV2 with TRBJ2-3, with D perhaps TRBD2 (6 bases). The CDR3 runs to 15 residues. Trimming stripped 6 bases from V and 7 bases from J, with 20 bases between. The germline V gene has CDR1 SNHLY and CDR2 FYNNEI. The CDR3 DNA sequence: TGTGCCAGCAGAGGGGACTCCGAGACTTGGAATACGCAGTATTTT. Translation gives CASRGDSETWNTQYF. The variable domain in full, with the rest retrieved from reference TRBV2 and TRBJ2-3, is EPEVTQTPSHQVTQMGQEVILRCVPISNHLYFYWYRQILGQKVEFLVSFYNNEISEKSEIFDDQFSVERPDGSNFTLKIRSTKLEDSAMYFCASRGDSETWNTQYFGPGTRLTVL.

The sample holds many counts of this clonotype. The chain links TRBV4-1 to TRBJ2-3; 7 positions match TRBD2. CDR1 is MGHRA, CDR2 YSYEKL, per germline. V shed 3 bases, J shed 0 bases, and the junction held 15 bases outside the gene matches. The CDR3 extends over 19 amino acids. CDR3 in DNA: TGCGCCAGCAGCCATCGCCACCCTGGGGGGGGGACCAGCACAGATACGCAGTATTTT. It specifies CASSHRHPGGGTSTDTQYF.

This clonotype has only a few counts. In DNA form, the CDR3 reads TGTGCCAGCAGCTGGGGACAGGTGCCTAACTATGGCTACACCTTC. This encodes CASSWGQVPNYGYTF. The chain couples TRBV5-6 to TRBJ1-2; 8 nucleotides match TRBD1. This CDR3 has 15 residues. Per the germline V gene, CDR1 is SGHDT and CDR2 is YYEEEE. Unmatched junction bases numbered 4, after V lost 3 bases and J lost 0 bases.

There are many counts of this clonotype. This rearrangement joins TRBV28 to TRBJ1-5, with D perhaps TRBD1 (6 bases). The ends were cut back, 3 bases at V and 2 bases at J, with 32 bases in the middle. The CDR3 spans 22 residues. The germline CDR1 and CDR2 sequences are MDHEN and SYDVKM. In nucleotides, the CDR3 is TGTGCCAGCAGTTTCTATTTTGGGGTCAGGGGTGAGGATGTCGGTGGCAATCAGCCCCAGCATTTT. Its protein product is CASSFYFGVRGEDVGGNQPQHF.

This clonotype was detected many times. This chain connects TRBV20-1 to TRBJ2-5; 12 bases map to TRBD2. Germline trimming cut 5 bases from V and 5 bases from J; bases unmatched to any gene: 9. In germline, CDR1 is DFQATT, CDR2 SNEGSKA (reference sequence). This CDR3 region has 15 residues. The CDR3: CSAFPSGGAGETQYF. CDR3 DNA: TGCAGTGCTTTTCCTAGCGGGGGGGCCGGGGAGACCCAGTACTTC.

This clonotype was detected ten times or more. The chain couples TRBV7-9 to TRBJ1-5; D remains unclear. CDR1 is SEHNR and CDR2 is FQNEAQ in the germline V gene (reference sequence). This CDR3 has 16 residues. The ends were cut back, 1 base at V and 0 bases at J, with 10 bases in the middle. CDR3 coding DNA: TGTGCCAGCAGCTTAGAGCCCGGCCATAGCAATCAGCCCCAGCATTTT. Translation: CASSLEPGHSNQPQHF.

The chain uses TRBV11-2 and TRBJ2-5, with D possibly matching TRBD1 (6 bases). Trimming removed 0 bases from V and 8 bases from J, with 13 bases in between. The germline gives CDR1 SGHAT, CDR2 FQNNGV. The CDR3 extends over 14 amino acids. The CDR3 nucleotides are TGTGCCAGCAGCTTAGACGGCCAACAGGGAACCCAGTACTTC. This gives the protein CASSLDGQQGTQYF. The variable domain in full, completed from reference TRBV11-2 and TRBJ2-5, reads EAGVAQSPRYKIIEKRQSVAFWCNPISGHATLYWYQQILGQGPKLLIQFQNNGVVDDSQLPKDRFSAERLKGVDSTLKIQPAKLEDSAVYLCASSLDGQQGTQYFGPGTRLLVL.

The rearrangement uses TRBV5-5 and TRBJ1-5, with 8 bases identical to TRBD1. The CDR3 consists of 16 residues. The V segment lost 1 base and the J segment 9 bases; nucleotides outside the gene matches: 12. Germline V gives CDR1 SGHKS, CDR2 YYEKEE (reference sequence). For the CDR3, the DNA is TGTGCCAGCAGCTTGAGCGGACAGGGCATATGGCTGCCCCAGCATTTT. The encoded protein is CASSLSGQGIWLPQHF.

The chain links TRBV6-1 to TRBJ2-7; D gene ambiguous. Trimming left V 6 bases short and J 4 bases short, with 13 bases between. Germline CDR1 is MNHNS and CDR2 is SASEGT. The CDR3 consists of 13 residues. CDR3 residues: CASSELGNYEQYF. In DNA, the CDR3 is TGTGCCAGCAGCGAGTTAGGAAATTACGAGCAGTACTTC.

This chain joins TRBV4-1 and TRBJ1-5, with no clear D. This CDR3 comprises 14 residues. Trimming pared 1 base from V and 7 bases from J, leaving 11 bases between. Per the germline V gene, CDR1 is MGHRA and CDR2 is YSYEKL. In DNA form, the CDR3 reads TGCGCCAGCAGCCAAGGGAGCGAGAGGCAGCCCCAGCATTTT. Protein product: CASSQGSERQPQHF.

The chain links TRBV6-1 to TRBJ2-1; 10 bases agree with TRBD2. Per germline, CDR1 MNHNS and CDR2 SASEGT. Trimming at V came to 5 bases and at J to 6 bases, leaving 7 bases not matched to a gene. This CDR3 comprises 15 residues. The CDR3 DNA is TGTGCCAGCAGTTCTAAGCGGGGGGGCTTCAATGAGCAGTTCTTC. Translated, it gives CASSSKRGGFNEQFF.